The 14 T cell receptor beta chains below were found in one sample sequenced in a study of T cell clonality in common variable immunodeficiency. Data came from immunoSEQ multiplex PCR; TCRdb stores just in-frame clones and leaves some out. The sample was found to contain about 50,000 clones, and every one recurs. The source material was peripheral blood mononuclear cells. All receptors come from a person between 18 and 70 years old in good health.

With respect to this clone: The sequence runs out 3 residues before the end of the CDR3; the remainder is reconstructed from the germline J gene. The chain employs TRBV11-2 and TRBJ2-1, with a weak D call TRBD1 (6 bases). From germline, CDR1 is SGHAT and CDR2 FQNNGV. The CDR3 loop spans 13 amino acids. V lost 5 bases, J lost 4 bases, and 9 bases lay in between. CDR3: CASSRGGYNEQFF. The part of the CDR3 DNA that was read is TGTGCCAGCAGCCGAGGGGGATACAATGAG.

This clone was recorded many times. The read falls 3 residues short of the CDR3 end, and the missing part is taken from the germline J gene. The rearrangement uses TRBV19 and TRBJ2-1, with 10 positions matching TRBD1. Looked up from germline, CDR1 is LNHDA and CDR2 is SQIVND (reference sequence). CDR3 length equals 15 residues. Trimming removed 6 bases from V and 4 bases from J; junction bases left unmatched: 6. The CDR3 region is CASRYRDRGYNEQFF. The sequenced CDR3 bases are TGTGCCAGTAGGTACCGGGACAGGGGTTACAATGAG.

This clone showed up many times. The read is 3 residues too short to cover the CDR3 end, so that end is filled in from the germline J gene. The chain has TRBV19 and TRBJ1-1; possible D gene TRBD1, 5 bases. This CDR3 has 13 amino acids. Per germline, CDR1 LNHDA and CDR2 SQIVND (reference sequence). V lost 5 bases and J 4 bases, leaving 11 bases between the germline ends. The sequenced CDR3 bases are TGTGCCAGTAGTCCCACAACAGGCACTGAA. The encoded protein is CASSPTTGTE. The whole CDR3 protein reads CASSPTTGTEAFF. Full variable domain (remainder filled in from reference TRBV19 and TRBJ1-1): DGGITQSPKYLFRKEGQNVTLSCEQNLNHDAMYWYRQDPGQGLRLIYYSQIVNDFQKGDIAEGYSVSREKKESFPLTVTSAQKNPTAFYLCASSPTTGTEAFFGQGTRLTVV.

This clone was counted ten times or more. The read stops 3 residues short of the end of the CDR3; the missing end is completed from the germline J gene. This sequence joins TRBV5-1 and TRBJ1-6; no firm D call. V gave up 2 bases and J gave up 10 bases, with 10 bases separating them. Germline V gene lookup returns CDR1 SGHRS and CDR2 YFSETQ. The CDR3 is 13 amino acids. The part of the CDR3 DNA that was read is TGCGCCAGCAGCTTTCGCGGGGAGTCACCC. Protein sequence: CASSFRGESP. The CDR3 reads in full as CASSFRGESPLHF.

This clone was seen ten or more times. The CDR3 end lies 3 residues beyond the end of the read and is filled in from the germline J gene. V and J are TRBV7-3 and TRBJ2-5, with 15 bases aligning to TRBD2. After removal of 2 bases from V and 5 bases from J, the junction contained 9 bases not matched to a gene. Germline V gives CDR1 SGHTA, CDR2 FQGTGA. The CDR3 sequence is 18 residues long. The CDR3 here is CASSLSPGLAGGGETQYF. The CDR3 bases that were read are TGTGCCAGCAGCTTATCCCCGGGACTAGCGGGAGGAGGGGAGACC.

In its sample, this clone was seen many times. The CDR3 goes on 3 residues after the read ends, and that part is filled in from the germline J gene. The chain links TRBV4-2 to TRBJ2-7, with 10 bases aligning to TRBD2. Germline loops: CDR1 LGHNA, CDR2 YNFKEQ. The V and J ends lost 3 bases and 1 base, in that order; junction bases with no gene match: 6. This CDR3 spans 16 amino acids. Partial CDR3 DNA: TGTGCCAGCAGCCAGGCAAGCGGGGGGGTTTCCTACGAG. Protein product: CASSQASGGVSYE. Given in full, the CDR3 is CASSQASGGVSYEQYF.

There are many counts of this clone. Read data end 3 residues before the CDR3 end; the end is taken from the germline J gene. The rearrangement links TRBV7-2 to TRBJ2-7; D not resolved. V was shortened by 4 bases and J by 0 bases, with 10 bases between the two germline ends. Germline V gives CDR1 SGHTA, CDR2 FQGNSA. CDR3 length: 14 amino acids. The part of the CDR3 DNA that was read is TGTGCCAGCAGCTCCTACCTGAGCTCCTACGAG. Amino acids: CASSSYLSSYE. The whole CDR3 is CASSSYLSSYEQYF. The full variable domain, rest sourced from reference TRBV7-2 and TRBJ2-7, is GAGVSQSPSNKVTEKGKDVELRCDPISGHTALYWYRQSLGQGLEFLIYFQGNSAPDKSGLPSDRFSAERTGGSVSTLTIQRTQQEDSAVYLCASSSYLSSYEQYFGPGTRLTVT.

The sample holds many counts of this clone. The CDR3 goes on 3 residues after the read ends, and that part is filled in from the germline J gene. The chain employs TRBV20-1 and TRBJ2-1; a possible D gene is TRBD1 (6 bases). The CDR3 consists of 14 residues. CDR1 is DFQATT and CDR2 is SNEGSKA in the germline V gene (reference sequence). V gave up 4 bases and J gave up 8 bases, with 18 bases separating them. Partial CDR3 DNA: TGCAGTGCTAATGGGACACTAATAGGGTATGAG. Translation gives CSANGTLIGYE. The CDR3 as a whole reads CSANGTLIGYEQFF.

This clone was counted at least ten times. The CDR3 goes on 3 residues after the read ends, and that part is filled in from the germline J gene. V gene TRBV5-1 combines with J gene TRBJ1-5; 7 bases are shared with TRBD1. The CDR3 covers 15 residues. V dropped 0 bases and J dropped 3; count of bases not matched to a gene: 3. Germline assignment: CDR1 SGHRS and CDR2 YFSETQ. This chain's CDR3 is CASSLGQGNNQPQHF. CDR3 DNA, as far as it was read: TGCGCCAGCAGCTTGGGACAGGGAAACAATCAGCCC.

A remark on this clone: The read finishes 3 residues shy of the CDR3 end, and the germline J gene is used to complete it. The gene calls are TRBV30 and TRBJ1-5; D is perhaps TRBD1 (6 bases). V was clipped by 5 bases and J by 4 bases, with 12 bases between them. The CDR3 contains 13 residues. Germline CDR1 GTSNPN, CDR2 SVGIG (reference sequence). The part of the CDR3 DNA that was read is TGTGCCTGGGAACAGGGTGAGAATCAGCCC. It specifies CAWEQGENQP. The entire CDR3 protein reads CAWEQGENQPQHF. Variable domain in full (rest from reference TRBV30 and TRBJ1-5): SQTIHQWPATLVQPVGSPLSLECTVEGTSNPNLYWYRQAAGRGLQLLFYSVGIGQISSEVPQNLSASRPQDRQFILSSKKLLLSDSGFYLCAWEQGENQPQHFGDGTRLSIL.

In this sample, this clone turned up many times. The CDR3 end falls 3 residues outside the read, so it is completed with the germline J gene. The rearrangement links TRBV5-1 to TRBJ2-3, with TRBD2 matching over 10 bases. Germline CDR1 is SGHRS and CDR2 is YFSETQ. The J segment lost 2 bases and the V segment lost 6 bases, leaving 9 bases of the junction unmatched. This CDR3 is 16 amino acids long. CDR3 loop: CASTSGTSDNTDTQYF. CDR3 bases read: TGCGCCAGCACCTCCGGGACTAGCGACAACACAGATACG.

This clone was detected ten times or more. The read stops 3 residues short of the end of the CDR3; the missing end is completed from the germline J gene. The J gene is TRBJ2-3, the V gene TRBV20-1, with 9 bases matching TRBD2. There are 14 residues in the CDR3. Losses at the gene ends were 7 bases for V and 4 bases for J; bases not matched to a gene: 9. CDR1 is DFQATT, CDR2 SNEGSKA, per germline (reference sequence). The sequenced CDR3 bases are TGCAGTGGCGGGGGGGGTCCGCGGTCAGATACG. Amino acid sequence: CSGGGGPRSDT. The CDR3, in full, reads CSGGGGPRSDTQYF.

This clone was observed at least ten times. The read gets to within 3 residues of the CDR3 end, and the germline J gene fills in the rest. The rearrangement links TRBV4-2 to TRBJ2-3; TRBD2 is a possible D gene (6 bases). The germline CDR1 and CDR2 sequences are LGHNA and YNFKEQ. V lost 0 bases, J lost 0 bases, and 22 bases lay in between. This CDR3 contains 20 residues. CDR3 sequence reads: CASSQDQTSSRSVSTDTQYF. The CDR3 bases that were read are TGTGCCAGCAGCCAAGATCAAACTAGCTCCCGATCCGTTAGCACAGATACG.

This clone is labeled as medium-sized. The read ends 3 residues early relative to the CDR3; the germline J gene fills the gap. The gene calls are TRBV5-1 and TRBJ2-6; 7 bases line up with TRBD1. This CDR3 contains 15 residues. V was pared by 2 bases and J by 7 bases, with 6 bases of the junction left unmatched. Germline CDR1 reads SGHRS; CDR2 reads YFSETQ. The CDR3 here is CASSFGQELANVLTF. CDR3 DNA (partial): TGCGCCAGCAGCTTCGGACAGGAGCTTGCCAACGTC.